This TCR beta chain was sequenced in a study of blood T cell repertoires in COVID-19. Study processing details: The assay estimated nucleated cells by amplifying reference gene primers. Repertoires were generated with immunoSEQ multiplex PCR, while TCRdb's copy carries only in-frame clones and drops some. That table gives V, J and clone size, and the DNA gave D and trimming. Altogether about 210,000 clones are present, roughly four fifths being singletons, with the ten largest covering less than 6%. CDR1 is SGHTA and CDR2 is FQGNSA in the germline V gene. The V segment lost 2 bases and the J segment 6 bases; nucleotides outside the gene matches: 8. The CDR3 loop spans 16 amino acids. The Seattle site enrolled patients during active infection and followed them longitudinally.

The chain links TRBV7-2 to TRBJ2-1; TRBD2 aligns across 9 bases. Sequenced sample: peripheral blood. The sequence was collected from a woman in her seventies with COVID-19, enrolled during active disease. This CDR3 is CASSLFRAGGGNEQFF. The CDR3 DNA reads TGTGCCAGCAGCTTATTTCGGGCGGGAGGGGGCAATGAGCAGTTCTTC.